This T cell receptor beta chain was sequenced during a study of blood T cells in healthy people across ages. Germline lookup yields CDR1 LNHNV and CDR2 YYDKDF (reference sequence). The CDR3 sequence is 14 residues long. With 0 bases removed from V and 5 bases from J, the gap between germline ends came to 10 bases. The table lists this clonotype with many counts. A second 7 to 11 cycle PCR used barcoded and J-beta primers. Through a template-switch adaptor with 12 random nucleotides, each cDNA molecule received a tag. TCRdb itself ran the 5' RACE reads through MiXCR, one entry per CDR3 protein. Of more than 750,000 distinct CDR3 sequences listed, about 27% were seen once; the top ten hold roughly 10%. These same records also appear under a second study, on T cells of mothers and their children.

Input material: blood. The sequence came from a woman aged 35 to 49 in good health. The chain recombines TRBV15 with TRBJ2-5; no definite D call. CDR3 DNA sequence: TGTGCCACCAGCAGAGAGGTCACGATGGAGACCCAGTACTTC. Its protein is CATSREVTMETQYF.